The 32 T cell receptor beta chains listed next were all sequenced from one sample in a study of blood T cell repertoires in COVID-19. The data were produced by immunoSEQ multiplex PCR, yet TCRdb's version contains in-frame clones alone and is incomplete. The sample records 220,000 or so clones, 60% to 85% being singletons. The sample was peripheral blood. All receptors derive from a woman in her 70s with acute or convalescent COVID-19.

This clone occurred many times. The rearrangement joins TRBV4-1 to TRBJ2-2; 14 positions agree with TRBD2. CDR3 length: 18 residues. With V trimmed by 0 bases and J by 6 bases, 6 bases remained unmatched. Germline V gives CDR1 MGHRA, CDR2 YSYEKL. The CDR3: CASSQDTLTSGRAGELFF. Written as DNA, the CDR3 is TGCGCCAGCAGCCAAGATACCCTGACTAGCGGGAGGGCCGGGGAGCTGTTTTTT.

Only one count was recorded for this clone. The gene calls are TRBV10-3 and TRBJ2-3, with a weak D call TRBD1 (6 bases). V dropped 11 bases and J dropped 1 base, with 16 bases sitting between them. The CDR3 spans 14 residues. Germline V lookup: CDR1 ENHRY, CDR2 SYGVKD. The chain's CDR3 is CAVRSGAGTDTQYF. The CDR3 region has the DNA TGTGCCGTACGATCAGGGGCAGGCACAGATACGCAGTATTTT.

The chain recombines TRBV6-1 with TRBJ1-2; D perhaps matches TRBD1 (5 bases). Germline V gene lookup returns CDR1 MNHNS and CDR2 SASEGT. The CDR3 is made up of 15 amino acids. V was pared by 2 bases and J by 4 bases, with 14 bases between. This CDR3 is CASSENGDGGYGYTF. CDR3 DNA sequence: TGTGCCAGCAGTGAAAACGGGGACGGGGGCTATGGCTACACCTTC.

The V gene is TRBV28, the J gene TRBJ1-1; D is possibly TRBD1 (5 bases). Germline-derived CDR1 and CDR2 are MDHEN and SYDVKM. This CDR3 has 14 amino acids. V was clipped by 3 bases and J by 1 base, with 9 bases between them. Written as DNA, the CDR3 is TGTGCCAGCAGTTTTAACCAGGGGAACACTGAAGCTTTCTTT. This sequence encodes CASSFNQGNTEAFF.

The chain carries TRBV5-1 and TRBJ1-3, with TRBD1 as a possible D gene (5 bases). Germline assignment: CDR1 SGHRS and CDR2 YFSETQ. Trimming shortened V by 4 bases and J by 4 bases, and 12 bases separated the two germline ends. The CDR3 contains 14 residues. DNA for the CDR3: TGCGCCAGCAGCACGACAGTAGGAGGAAACACCATATATTTT. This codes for CASSTTVGGNTIYF.

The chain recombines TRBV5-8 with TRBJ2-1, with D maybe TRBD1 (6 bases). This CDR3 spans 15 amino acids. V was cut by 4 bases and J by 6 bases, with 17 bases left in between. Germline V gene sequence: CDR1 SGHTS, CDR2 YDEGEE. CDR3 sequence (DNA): TGTGCCAGCAGCATCGGGACATTCCTGTTCAATGAGCAGTTCTTC. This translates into CASSIGTFLFNEQFF. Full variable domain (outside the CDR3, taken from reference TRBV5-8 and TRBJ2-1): EAGVTQSPTHLIKTRGQQATLRCSPISGHTSVYWYQQALGLGLQFLLWYDEGEERNRGNFPPRFSGRQFPNYSSELNVNALELEDSALYLCASSIGTFLFNEQFFGPGTRLTVL.

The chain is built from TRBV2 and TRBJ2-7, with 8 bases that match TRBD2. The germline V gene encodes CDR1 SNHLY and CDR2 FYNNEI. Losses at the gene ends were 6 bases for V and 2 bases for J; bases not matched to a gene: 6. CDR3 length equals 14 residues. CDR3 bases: TGTGCCAGCAGAACTAGCGGAGCAGCCTACGAGCAGTACTTC. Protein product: CASRTSGAAYEQYF.

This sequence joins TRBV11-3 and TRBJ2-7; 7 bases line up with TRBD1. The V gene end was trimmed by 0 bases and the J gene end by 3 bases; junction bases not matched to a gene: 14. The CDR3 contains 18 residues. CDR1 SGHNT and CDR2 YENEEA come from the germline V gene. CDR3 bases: TGTGCCAGCAGCTTAGAGAAGGGCAAACAGGGGCACGACTACGAGCAGTACTTC. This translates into CASSLEKGKQGHDYEQYF. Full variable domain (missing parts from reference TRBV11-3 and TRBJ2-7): EAGVVQSPRYKIIEKKQPVAFWCNPISGHNTLYWYLQNLGQGPELLIRYENEEAVDDSQLPKDRFSAERLKGVDSTLKIQPAELGDSAVYLCASSLEKGKQGHDYEQYFGPGTRLTVT.

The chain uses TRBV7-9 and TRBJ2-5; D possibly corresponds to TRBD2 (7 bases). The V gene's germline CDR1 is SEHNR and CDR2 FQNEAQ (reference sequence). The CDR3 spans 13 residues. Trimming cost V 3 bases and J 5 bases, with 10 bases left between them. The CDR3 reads CASSLEGGETQYF. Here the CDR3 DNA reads TGTGCCAGCAGCTTGGAGGGGGGGGAGACCCAGTACTTC.

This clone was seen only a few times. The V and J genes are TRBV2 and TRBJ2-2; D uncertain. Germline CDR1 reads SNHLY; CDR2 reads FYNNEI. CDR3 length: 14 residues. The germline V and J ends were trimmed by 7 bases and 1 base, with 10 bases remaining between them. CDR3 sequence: CASTETRNTGELFF. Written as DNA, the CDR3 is TGTGCCAGCACAGAGACAAGGAACACCGGGGAGCTGTTTTTT.

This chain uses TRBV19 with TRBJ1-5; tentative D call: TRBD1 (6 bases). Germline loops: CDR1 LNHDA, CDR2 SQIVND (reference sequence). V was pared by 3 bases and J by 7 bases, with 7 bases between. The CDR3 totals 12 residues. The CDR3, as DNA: TGTGCCAGTAGTATTCAGGGGCAGCCCCAGCATTTT. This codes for CASSIQGQPQHF.

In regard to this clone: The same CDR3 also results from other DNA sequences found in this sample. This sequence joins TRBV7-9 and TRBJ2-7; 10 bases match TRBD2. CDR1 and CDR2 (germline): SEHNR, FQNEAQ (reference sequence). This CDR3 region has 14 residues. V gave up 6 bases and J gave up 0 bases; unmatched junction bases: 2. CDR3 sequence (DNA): TGTGCCAGCAGGTCTAGCGGGAGCTCCTACGAGCAGTACTTC. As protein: CASRSSGSSYEQYF.

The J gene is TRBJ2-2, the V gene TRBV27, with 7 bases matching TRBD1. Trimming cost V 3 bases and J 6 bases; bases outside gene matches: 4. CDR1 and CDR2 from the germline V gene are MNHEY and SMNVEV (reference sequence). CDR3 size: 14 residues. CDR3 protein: CASSLATGSGELFF. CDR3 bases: TGTGCCAGCAGTTTGGCGACAGGGTCCGGGGAGCTGTTTTTT.

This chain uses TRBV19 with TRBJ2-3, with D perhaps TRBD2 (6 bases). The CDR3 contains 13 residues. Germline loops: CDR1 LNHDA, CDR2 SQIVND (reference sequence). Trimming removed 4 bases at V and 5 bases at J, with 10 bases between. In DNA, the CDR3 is TGTGCCAGTAGTAAGCTAGCGAGAGATACGCAGTATTTT. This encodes CASSKLARDTQYF.

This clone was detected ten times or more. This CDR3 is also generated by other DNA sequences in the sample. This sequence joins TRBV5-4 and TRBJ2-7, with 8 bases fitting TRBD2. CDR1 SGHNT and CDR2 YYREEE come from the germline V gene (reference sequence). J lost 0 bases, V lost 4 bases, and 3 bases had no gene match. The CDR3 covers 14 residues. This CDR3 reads CASSPSGSSYEQYF. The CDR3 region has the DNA TGTGCCAGCAGCCCCAGCGGGAGCTCCTACGAGCAGTACTTC.

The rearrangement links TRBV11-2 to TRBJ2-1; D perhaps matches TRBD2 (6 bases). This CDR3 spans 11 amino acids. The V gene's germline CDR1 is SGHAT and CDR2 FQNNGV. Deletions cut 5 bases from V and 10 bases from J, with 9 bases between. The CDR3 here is CASSPGLEQFF. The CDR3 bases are TGTGCCAGCAGCCCCGGACTAGAGCAGTTCTTC.

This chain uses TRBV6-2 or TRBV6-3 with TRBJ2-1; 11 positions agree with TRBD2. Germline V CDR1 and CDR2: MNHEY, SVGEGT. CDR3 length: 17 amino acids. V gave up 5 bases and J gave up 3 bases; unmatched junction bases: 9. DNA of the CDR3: TGTGCCAGCAGTAATTCCCCTAGCGGGAGGTTCTACAATGAGCAGTTCTTC. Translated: CASSNSPSGRFYNEQFF.

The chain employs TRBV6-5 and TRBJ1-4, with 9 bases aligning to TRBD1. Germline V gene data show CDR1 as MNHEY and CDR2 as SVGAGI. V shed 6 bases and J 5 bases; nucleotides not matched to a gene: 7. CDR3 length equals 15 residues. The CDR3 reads CASRSKTGGNEKLFF. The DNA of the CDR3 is TGTGCCAGCAGGTCAAAGACAGGGGGGAATGAAAAACTGTTTTTT.

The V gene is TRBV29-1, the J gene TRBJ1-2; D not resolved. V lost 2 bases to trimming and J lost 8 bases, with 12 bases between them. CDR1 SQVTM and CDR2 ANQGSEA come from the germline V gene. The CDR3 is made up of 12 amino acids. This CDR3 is CSVENREDGYTF. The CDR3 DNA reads TGCAGCGTTGAAAACCGGGAGGACGGCTACACCTTC.

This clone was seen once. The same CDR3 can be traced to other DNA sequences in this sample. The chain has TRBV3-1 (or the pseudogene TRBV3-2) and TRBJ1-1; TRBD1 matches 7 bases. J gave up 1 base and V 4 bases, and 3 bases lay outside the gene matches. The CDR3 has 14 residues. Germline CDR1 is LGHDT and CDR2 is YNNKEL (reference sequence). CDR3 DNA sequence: TGTGCCAGCAGCCCCCGGACAGGGAACACTGAAGCTTTCTTT. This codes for CASSPRTGNTEAFF.

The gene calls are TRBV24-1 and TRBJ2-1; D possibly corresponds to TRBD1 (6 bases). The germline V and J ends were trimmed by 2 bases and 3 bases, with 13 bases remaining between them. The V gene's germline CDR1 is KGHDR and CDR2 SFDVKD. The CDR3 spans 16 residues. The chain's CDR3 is CATSDSRDKHYNEQFF. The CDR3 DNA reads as TGTGCCACCAGTGATTCGAGGGACAAGCACTACAATGAGCAGTTCTTC.

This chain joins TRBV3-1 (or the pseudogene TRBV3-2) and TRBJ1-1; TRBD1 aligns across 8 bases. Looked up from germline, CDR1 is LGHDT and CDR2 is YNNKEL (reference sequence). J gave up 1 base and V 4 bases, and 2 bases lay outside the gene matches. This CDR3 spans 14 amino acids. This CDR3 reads CASSPGQGNTEAFF. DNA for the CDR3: TGTGCCAGCAGCCCCGGACAGGGGAACACTGAAGCTTTCTTT.

The CDR3 region is CASSKTTGSYNEQFF. CDR3 nucleotides: TGTGCCAGCAGTAAGACCACAGGGTCCTACAATGAGCAGTTCTTC. The chain employs TRBV6-7 and TRBJ2-1; a possible D gene is TRBD1 (6 bases). TRBV6-7 counts as an open reading frame of uncertain function. V lost 5 bases, J lost 1 base, and 12 bases lay in between. There are 15 residues in the CDR3.

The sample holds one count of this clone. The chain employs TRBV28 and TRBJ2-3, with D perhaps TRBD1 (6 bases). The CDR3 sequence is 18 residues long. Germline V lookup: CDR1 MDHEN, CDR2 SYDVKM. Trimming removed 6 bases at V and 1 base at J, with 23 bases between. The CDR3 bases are TGTGCCAGCAGCGACATGGACAGCCCGTTAAGCGGCACAGATACGCAGTATTTT. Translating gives CASSDMDSPLSGTDTQYF. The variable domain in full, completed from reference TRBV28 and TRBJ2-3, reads DVKVTQSSRYLVKRTGEKVFLECVQDMDHENMFWYRQDPGLGLRLIYFSYDVKMKEKGDIPEGYSVSREKKERFSLILESASTNQTSMYLCASSDMDSPLSGTDTQYFGPGTRLTVL.

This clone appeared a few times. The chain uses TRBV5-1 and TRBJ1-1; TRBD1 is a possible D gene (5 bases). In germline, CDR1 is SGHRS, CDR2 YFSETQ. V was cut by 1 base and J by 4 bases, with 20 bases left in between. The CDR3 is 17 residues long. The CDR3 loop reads CASSLTTAASGGTEAFF. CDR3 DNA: TGCGCCAGCAGCTTGACGACAGCGGCGTCCGGGGGCACTGAAGCTTTCTTT. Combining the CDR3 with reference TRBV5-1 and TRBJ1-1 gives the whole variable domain KAGVTQTPRYLIKTRGQQVTLSCSPISGHRSVSWYQQTPGQGLQFLFEYFSETQRNKGNFPGRFSGRQFSNSRSEMNVSTLELGDSALYLCASSLTTAASGGTEAFFGQGTRLTVV.

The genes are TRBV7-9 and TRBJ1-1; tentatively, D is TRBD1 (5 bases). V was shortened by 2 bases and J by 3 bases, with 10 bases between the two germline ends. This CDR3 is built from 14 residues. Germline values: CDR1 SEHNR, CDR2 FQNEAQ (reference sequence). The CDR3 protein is CASSLIRVDTEAFF. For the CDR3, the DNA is TGTGCCAGCAGCTTAATCAGGGTTGACACTGAAGCTTTCTTT.

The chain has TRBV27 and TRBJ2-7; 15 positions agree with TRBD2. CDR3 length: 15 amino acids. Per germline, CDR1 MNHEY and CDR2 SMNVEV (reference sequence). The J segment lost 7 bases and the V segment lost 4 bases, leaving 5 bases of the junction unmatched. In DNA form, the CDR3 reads TGTGCCAGCAGTTGGGGACTAGCGGGAGGATGGGAGCAGTACTTC. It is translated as CASSWGLAGGWEQYF.

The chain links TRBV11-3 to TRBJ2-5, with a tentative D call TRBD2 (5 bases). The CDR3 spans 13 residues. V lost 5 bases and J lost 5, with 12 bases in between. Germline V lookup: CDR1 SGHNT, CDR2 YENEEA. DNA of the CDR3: TGTGCCAGCAGCCCGTCGGAGCGGGAGACCCAGTACTTC. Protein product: CASSPSERETQYF. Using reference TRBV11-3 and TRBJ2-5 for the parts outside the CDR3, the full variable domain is EAGVVQSPRYKIIEKKQPVAFWCNPISGHNTLYWYLQNLGQGPELLIRYENEEAVDDSQLPKDRFSAERLKGVDSTLKIQPAELGDSAVYLCASSPSERETQYFGPGTRLLVL.

CDR3 loop: CASSGDRGAGELFF. The CDR3 DNA sequence: TGTGCCAGCAGCGGGGACAGGGGCGCCGGGGAGCTGTTTTTT. The J gene is TRBJ2-2, the V gene TRBV5-6; 10 nucleotides match TRBD1. The germline V gene encodes CDR1 SGHDT and CDR2 YYEEEE. This CDR3 has 14 amino acids. Trimming removed 4 bases from V and 6 bases from J; junction bases left unmatched: 3.

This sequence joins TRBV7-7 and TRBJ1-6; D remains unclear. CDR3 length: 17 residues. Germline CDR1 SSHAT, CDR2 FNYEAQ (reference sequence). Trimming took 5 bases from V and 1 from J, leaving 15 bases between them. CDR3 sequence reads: CASSPFGNSSYNSPLHF. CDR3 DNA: TGTGCCAGCAGCCCGTTCGGGAACAGTTCCTATAATTCACCCCTCCACTTT.

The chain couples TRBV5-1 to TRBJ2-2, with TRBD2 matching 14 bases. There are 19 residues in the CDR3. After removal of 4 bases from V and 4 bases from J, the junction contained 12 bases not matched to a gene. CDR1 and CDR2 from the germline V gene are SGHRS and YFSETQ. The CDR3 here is CASSQDGTSGSVSTGELFF. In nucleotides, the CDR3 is TGCGCCAGCAGCCAAGACGGGACTAGCGGGAGTGTGAGCACCGGGGAGCTGTTTTTT.

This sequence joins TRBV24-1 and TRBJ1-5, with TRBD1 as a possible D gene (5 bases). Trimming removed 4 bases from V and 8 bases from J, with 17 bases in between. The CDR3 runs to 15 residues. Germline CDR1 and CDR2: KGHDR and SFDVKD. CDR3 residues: CATSEAAHGGEPQHF. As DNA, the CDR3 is TGTGCCACCAGTGAAGCGGCGCACGGAGGGGAGCCCCAGCATTTT.